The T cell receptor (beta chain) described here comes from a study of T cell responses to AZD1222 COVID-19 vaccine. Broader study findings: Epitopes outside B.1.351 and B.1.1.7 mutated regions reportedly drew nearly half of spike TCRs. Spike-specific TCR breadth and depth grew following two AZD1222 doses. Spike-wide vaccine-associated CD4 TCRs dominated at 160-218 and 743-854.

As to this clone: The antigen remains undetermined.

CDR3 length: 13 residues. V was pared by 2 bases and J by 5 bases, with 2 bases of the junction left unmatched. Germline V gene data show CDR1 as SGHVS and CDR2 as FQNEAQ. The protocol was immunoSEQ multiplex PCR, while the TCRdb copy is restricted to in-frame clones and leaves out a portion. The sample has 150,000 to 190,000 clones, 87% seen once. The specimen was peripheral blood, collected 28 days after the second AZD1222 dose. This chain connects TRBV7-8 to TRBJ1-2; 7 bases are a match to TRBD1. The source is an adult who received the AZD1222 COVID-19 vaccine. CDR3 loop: CASSLTGDYGYTF. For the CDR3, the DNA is TGTGCCAGCAGCTTAACAGGGGATTATGGCTACACCTTC.